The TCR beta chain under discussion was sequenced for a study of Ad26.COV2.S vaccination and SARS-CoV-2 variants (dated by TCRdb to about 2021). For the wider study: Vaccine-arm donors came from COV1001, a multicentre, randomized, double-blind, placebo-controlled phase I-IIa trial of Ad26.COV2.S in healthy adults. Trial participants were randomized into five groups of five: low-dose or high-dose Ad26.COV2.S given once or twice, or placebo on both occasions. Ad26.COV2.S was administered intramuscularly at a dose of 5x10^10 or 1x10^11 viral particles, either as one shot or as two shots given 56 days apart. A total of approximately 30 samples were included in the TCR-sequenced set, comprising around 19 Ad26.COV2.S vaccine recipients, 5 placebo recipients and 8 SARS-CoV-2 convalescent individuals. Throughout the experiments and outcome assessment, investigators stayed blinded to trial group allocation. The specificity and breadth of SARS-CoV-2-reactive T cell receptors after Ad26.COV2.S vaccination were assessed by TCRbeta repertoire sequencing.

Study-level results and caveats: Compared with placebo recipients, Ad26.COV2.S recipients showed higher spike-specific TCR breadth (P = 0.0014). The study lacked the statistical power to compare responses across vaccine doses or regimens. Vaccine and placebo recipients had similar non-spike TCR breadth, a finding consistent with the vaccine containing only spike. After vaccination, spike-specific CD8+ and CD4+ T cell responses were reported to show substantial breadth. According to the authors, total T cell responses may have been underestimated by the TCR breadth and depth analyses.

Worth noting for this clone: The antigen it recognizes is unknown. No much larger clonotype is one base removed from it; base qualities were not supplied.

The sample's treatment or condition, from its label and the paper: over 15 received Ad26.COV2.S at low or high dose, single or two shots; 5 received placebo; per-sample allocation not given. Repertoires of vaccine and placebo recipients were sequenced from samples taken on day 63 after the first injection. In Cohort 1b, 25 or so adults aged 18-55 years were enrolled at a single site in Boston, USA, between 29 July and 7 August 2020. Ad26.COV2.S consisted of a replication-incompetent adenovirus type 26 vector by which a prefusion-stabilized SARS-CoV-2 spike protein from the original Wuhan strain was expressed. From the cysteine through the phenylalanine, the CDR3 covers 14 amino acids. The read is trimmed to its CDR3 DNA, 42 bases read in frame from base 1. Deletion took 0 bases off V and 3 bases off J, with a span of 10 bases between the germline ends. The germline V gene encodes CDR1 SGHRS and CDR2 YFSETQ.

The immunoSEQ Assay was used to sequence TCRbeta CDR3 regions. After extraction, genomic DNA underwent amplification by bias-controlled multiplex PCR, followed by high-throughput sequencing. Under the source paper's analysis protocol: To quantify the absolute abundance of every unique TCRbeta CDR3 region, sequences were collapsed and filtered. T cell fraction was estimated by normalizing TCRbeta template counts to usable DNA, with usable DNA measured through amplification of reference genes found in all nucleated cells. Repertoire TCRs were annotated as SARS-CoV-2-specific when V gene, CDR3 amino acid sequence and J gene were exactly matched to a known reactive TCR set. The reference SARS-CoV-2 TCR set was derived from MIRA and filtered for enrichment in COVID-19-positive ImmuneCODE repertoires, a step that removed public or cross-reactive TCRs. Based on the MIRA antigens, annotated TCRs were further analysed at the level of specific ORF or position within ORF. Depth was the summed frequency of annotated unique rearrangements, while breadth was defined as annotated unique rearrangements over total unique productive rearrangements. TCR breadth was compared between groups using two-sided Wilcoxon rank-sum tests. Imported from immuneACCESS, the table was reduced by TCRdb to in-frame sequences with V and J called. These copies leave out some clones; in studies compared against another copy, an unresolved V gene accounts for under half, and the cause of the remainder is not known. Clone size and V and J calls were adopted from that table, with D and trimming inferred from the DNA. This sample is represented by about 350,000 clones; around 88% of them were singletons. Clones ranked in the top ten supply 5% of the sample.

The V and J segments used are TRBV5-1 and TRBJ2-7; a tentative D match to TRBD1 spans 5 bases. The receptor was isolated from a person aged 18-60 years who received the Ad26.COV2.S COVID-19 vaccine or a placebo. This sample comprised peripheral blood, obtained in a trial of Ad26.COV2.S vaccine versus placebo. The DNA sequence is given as TGCGCCAGCAGCTTGGAAGACAGAGGCTACGAGCAGTACTTC. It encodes CASSLEDRGYEQYF.